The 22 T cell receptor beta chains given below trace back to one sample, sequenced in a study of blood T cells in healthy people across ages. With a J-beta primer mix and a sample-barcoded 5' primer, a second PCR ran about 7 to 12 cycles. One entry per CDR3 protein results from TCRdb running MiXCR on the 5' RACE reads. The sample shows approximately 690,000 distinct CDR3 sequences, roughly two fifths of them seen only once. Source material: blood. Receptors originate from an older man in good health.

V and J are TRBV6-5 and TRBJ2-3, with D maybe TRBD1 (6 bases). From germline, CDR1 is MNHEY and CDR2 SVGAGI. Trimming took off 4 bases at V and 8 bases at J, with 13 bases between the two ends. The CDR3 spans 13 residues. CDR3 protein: CASSSPDSRTQYF. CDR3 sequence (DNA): TGTGCCAGCAGTTCCCCGGACAGCCGTACGCAGTATTTT.

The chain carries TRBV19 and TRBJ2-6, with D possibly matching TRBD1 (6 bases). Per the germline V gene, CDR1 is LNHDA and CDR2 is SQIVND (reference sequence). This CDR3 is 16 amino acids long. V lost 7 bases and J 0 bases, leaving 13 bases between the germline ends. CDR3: CASNPGAISGANVLTF. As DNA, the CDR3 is TGTGCCAGTAACCCAGGGGCAATCTCTGGGGCCAACGTCCTGACTTTC.

In DNA, the CDR3 is TGTGCCAGCAGTGAAGCATGGATTGGACAGGGGGCGAGGGAGCAGTACTTC. Protein product: CASSEAWIGQGAREQYF. The genes are TRBV6-1 and TRBJ2-7; 11 bases map to TRBD1. CDR3 size: 17 residues. Germline assignment: CDR1 MNHNS and CDR2 SASEGT. V was pared by 0 bases and J by 7 bases, with 11 bases of the junction left unmatched.

CDR3 DNA: TGTGCCTGGAGATGGCAGGGGATGCGGGAGCAGTACTTC. Translating it yields CAWRWQGMREQYF. J is TRBJ2-7 and V is TRBV30; weak D call: TRBD1 (6 bases). The CDR3 runs 13 residues. The germline V gene encodes CDR1 GTSNPN and CDR2 SVGIG (reference sequence). Trimming removed 3 bases at V and 7 bases at J, with 16 bases between.

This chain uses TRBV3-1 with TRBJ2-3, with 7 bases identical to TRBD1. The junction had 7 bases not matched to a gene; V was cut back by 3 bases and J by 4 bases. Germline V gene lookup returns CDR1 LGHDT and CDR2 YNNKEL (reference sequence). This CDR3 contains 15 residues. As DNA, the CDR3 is TGTGCCAGCAGCCATCGGTCAGGGGGTTCAGATACGCAGTATTTT. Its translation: CASSHRSGGSDTQYF.

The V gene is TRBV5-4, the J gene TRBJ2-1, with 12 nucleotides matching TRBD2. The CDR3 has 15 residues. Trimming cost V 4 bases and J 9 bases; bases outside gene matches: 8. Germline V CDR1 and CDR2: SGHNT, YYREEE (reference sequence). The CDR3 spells CASSPLAGGPGEQFF. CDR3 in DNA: TGTGCCAGCAGCCCCCTAGCGGGGGGGCCGGGTGAGCAGTTCTTC.

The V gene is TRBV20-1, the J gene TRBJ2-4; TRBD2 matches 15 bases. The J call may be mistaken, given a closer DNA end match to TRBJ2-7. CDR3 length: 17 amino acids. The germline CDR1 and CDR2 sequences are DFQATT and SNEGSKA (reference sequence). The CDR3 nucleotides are TGCAGTGCTGGAAGGTCGGGACTAGCGGGAGGATCAGGCGAGCAGTACTTC. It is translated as CSAGRSGLAGGSGEQYF.

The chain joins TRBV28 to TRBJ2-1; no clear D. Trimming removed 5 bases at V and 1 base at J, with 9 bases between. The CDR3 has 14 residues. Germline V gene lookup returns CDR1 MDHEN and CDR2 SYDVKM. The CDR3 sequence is CASSVDTSYNEQFF. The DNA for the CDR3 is TGTGCCAGCAGTGTAGATACGTCCTACAATGAGCAGTTCTTC.

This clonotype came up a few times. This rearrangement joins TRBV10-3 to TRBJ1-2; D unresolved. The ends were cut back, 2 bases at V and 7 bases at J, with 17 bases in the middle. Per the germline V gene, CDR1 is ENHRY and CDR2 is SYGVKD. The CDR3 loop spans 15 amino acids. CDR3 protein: CAISETPESGGGYTF. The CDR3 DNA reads TGTGCCATCAGTGAGACCCCAGAATCGGGAGGTGGCTACACCTTC.

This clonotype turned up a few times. CDR3 sequence (DNA): TGCAGTGCTAGACCCAATACAGGGAATCAGCCCCAGCATTTT. Its translation is CSARPNTGNQPQHF. This sequence joins TRBV20-1 and TRBJ1-5, with a weak D call TRBD1 (6 bases). The CDR3 is 14 residues long. Deletions cut 2 bases from V and 4 bases from J, with 12 bases between. CDR1 and CDR2 from the germline V gene are DFQATT and SNEGSKA (reference sequence).

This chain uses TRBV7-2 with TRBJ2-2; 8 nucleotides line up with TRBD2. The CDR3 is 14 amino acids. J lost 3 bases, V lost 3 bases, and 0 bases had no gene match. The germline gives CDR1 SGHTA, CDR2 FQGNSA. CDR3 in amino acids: CASSLTSDTGELFF. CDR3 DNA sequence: TGTGCCAGCAGCTTGACTAGCGACACCGGGGAGCTGTTTTTT.

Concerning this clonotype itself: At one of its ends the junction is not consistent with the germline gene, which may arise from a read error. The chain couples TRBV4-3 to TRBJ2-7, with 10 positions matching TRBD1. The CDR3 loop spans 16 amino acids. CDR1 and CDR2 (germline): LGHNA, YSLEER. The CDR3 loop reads CTSSHGPGQGTYEQYF. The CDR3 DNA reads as TGCACCAGCAGCCATGGCCCGGGACAGGGGACCTACGAGCAGTACTTC.

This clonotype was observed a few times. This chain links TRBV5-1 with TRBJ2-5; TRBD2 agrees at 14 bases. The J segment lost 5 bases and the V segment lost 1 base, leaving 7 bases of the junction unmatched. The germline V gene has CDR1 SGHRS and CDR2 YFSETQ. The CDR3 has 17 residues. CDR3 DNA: TGCGCCAGCAGCTTGTGGACTAGCGGGAGGTTCGGGGAGACCCAGTACTTC. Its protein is CASSLWTSGRFGETQYF.

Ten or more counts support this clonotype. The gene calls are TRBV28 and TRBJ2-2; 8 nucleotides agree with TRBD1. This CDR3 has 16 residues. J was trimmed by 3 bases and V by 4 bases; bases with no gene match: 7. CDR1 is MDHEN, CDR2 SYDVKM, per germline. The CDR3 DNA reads TGTGCCAGCAGTTCAAACAGGGGGGTTTACACCGGGGAGCTGTTTTTT. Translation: CASSSNRGVYTGELFF.

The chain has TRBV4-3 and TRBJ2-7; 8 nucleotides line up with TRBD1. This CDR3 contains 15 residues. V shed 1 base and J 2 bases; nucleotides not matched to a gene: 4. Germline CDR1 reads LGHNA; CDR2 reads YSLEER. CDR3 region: CASSQAHRGAYEQYF. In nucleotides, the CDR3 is TGCGCCAGCAGCCAAGCCCACAGGGGGGCCTACGAGCAGTACTTC.

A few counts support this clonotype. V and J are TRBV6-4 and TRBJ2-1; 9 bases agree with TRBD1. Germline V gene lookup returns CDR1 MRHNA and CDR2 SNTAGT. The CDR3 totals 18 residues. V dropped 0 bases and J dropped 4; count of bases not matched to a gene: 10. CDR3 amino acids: CASSDSAGTGKRYNEQFF. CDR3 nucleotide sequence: TGTGCCAGCAGTGACTCGGCAGGGACAGGGAAGAGATACAATGAGCAGTTCTTC.

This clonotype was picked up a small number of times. The CDR3 DNA follows: TGCAGTGCTAGCTTTAGCCCGAGAACAGATACGCAGTATTTT. Its translation: CSASFSPRTDTQYF. The chain links TRBV20-1 to TRBJ2-3; no definite D call. V shed 3 bases and J shed 3 bases, with 13 bases lying between them. Per germline, CDR1 DFQATT and CDR2 SNEGSKA (reference sequence). There are 14 residues in the CDR3.

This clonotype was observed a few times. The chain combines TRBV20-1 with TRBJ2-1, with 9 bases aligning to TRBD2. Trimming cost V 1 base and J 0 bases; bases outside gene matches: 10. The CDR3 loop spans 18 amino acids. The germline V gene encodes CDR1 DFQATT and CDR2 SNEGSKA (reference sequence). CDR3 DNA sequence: TGCAGTGCTAGAGTGCTCGGCAGCGGGAGGACCTCCTACAATGAGCAGTTCTTC. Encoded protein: CSARVLGSGRTSYNEQFF.

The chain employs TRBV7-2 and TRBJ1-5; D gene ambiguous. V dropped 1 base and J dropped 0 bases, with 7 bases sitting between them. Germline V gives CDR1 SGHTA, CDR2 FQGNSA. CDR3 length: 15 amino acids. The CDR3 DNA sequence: TGTGCCAGCAGCTTAGTCTCTGATAGCAATCAGCCCCAGCATTTT. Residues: CASSLVSDSNQPQHF.

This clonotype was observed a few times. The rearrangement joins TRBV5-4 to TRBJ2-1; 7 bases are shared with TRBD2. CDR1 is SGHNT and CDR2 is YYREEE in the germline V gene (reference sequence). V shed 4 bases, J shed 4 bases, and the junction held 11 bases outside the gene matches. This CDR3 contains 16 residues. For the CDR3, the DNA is TGTGCCAGCAGCCCGGAGCGGGGCCGTTCTTACAATGAGCAGTTCTTC. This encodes CASSPERGRSYNEQFF. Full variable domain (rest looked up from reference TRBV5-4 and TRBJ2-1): ETGVTQSPTHLIKTRGQQVTLRCSSQSGHNTVSWYQQALGQGPQFIFQYYREEENGRGNFPPRFSGLQFPNYSSELNVNALELDDSALYLCASSPERGRSYNEQFFGPGTRLTVL.

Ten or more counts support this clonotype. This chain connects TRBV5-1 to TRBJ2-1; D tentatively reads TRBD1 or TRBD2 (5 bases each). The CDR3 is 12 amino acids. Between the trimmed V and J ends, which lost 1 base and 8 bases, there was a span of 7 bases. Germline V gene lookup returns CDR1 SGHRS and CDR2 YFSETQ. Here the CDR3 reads CASSLRGDEQFF. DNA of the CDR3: TGCGCCAGCAGCTTGAGGGGAGATGAGCAGTTCTTC.

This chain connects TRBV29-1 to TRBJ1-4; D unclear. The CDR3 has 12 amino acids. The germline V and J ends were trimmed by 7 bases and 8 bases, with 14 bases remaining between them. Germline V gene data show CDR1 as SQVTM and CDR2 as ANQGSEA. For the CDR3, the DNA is TGCAGCGCTAGGGTCAGTCGGGAAAAACTGTTTTTT. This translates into CSARVSREKLFF.